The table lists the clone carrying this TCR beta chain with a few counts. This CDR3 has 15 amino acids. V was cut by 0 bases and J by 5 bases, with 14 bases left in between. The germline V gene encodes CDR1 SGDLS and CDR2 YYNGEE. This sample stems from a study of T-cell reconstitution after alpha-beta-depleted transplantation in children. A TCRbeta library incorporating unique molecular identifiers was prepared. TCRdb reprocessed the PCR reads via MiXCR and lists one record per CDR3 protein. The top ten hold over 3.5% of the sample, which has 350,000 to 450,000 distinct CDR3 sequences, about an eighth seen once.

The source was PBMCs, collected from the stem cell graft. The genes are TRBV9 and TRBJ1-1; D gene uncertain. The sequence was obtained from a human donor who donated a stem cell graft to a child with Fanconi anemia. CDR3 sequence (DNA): TGTGCCAGCAGCGTAGAGAGCTCCGCGGAAACTGAAGCTTTCTTT. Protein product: CASSVESSAETEAFF.